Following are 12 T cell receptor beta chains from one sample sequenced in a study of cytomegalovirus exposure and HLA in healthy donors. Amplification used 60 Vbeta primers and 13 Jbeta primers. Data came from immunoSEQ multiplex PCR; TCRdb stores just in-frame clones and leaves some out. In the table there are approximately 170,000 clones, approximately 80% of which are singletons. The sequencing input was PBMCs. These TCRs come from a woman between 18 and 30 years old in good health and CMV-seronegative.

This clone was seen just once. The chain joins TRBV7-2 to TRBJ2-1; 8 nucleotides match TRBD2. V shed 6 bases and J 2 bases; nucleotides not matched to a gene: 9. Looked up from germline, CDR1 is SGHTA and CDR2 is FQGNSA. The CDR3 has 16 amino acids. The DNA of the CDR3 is TGTGCCAGCAGAGTCACTAGCGGCAGTACCTACAATGAGCAGTTCTTC. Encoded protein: CASRVTSGSTYNEQFF.

Here the CDR3 reads CASEPRQGTGSGANVLTF. The CDR3 bases are TGTGCCAGCGAGCCCCGACAGGGGACGGGATCTGGGGCCAACGTCCTGACTTTC. The rearrangement joins TRBV28 to TRBJ2-6; 8 bases match TRBD1. The CDR3 contains 18 residues. Per germline, CDR1 MDHEN and CDR2 SYDVKM. The trim removed 8 bases at V and 1 base at J, leaving 13 bases unmatched.

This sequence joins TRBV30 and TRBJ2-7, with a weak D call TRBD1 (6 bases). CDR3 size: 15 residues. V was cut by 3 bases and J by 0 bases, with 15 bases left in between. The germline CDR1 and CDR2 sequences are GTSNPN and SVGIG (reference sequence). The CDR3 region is CAWRGGQTISYEQYF. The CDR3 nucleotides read TGTGCCTGGAGAGGCGGACAGACGATCTCCTACGAGCAGTACTTC.

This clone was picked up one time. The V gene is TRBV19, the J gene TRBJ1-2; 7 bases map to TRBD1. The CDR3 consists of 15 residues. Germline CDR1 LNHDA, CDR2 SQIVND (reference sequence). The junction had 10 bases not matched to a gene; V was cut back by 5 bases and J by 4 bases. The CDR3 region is CASSSPSDRFYGYTF. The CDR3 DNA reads TGTGCCAGTAGTTCCCCCTCGGACAGGTTCTATGGCTACACCTTC.

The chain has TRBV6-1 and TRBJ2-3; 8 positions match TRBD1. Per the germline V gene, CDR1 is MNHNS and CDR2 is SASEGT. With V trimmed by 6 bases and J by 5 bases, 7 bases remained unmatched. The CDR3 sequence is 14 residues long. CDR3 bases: TGTGCCAGCAGCCGGACAGGGCCACAAGATACGCAGTATTTT. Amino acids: CASSRTGPQDTQYF.

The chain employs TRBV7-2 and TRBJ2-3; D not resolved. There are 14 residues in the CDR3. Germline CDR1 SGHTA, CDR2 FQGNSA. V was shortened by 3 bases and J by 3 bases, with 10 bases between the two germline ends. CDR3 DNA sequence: TGTGCCAGCAGCTTGAGTATCCGGACAGATACGCAGTATTTT. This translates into CASSLSIRTDTQYF.

The CDR3 is CASSRPGGPGETQYF. The CDR3 DNA is TGTGCCAGCAGCCGGCCAGGAGGGCCGGGGGAGACCCAGTACTTC. The V gene is TRBV7-9, the J gene TRBJ2-5; D may be TRBD2 (6 bases). Germline V gene data show CDR1 as SEHNR and CDR2 as FQNEAQ (reference sequence). The CDR3 sequence is 15 residues long. Trimming took off 5 bases at V and 5 bases at J, with 18 bases between the two ends.

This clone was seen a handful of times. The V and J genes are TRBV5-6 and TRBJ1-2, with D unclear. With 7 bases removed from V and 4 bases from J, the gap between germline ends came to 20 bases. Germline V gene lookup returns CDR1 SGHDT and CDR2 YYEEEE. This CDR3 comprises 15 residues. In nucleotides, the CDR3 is TGTGCCAGCCTCCCACTCTCCGTGGGCGTCTATGGCTACACCTTC. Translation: CASLPLSVGVYGYTF.

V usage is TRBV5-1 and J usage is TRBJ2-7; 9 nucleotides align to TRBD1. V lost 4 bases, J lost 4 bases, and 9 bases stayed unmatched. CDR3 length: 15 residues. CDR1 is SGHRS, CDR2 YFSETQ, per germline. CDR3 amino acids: CASSLRQGGRYEQYF. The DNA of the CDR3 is TGCGCCAGCAGCCTTCGACAGGGGGGAAGATACGAGCAGTACTTC.

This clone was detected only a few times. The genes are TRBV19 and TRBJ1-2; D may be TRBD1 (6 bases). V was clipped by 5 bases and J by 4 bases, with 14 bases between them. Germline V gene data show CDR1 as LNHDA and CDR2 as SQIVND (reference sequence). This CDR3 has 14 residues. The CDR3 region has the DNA TGTGCCAGTAGTCCCGAGGACAGCAGCTATGGCTACACCTTC. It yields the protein CASSPEDSSYGYTF.

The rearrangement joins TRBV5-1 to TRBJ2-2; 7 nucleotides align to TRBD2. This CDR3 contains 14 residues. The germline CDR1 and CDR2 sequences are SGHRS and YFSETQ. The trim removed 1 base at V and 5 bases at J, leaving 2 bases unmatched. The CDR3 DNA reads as TGCGCCAGCAGCTTGCGGCGGGAGACCGGGGAGCTGTTTTTT. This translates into CASSLRRETGELFF. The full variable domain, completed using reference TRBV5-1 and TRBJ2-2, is KAGVTQTPRYLIKTRGQQVTLSCSPISGHRSVSWYQQTPGQGLQFLFEYFSETQRNKGNFPGRFSGRQFSNSRSEMNVSTLELGDSALYLCASSLRRETGELFFGEGSRLTVL.

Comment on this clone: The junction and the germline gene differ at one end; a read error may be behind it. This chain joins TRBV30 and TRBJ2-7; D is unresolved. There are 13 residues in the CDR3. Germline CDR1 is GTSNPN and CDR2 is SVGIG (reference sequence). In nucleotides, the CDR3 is TGTGCCTGGACTGACGGAGCATTCTACGAGCAGCACTTC. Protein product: CAWTDGAFYEQHF.